One and the same sample provided the 17 T cell receptor beta chains below, sequenced in a study of control samples from healthy donors and cancer patients. TCRdb's copy holds only in-frame clones and misses some; the assay was immunoSEQ multiplex PCR. The table has about 180,000 clones, around 90% seen once; the top ten hold about 1.4%. The sample consisted of blood. These receptors all come from a man aged 30 to 39 in good health.

This clone was observed a single time. One end of the junction does not line up with germline, which may come from a read error. V usage is TRBV6-2 or TRBV6-3 and J usage is TRBJ1-1, with D maybe TRBD1 (6 bases). CDR1 is MNHEY and CDR2 is SVGEGT in the germline V gene. The CDR3 spans 12 residues. The CDR3 here is CASSDRDTEAFF. CDR3 sequence (DNA): TGTGCCAGCAGTGACCGGGACACCGAAGCTTTCTTT.

This chain links TRBV28 with TRBJ2-7; D is possibly TRBD1 or TRBD2 (6 bases each). This CDR3 region has 15 residues. V shed 3 bases and J shed 0 bases, with 12 bases lying between them. Germline CDR1 MDHEN, CDR2 SYDVKM. The CDR3 loop reads CASSFGGTLSYEQYF. DNA for the CDR3: TGTGCCAGCAGTTTTGGAGGGACACTCTCCTACGAGCAGTACTTC.

The gene calls are TRBV9 and TRBJ1-2; the D is unclear. Germline assignment: CDR1 SGDLS and CDR2 YYNGEE. V was clipped by 4 bases and J by 7 bases, with 11 bases between them. The CDR3 is 12 amino acids. Here the CDR3 reads CASSLEVGGYTF. CDR3 in DNA: TGTGCCAGCAGCTTAGAGGTCGGTGGCTACACCTTC. Full variable domain (outside the CDR3, taken from reference TRBV9 and TRBJ1-2): DSGVTQTPKHLITATGQRVTLRCSPRSGDLSVYWYQQSLDQGLQFLIQYYNGEERAKGNILERFSAQQFPDLHSELNLSSLELGDSALYFCASSLEVGGYTFGSGTRLTVV.

The V call is TRBV5-1, the J call TRBJ1-1; D might be TRBD1 (6 bases). V lost 2 bases, J lost 1 base, and 9 bases lay in between. The length of the CDR3 is 14 residues. CDR1 is SGHRS and CDR2 is YFSETQ in the germline V gene. CDR3 sequence (DNA): TGCGCCAGCAGCTTACAGGGTTCGAACACTGAAGCTTTCTTT. Its protein product is CASSLQGSNTEAFF.

The chain uses TRBV5-1 and TRBJ2-5; 10 bases fit TRBD2. The CDR3 is 16 amino acids. Germline V gives CDR1 SGHRS, CDR2 YFSETQ. V lost 2 bases, J lost 2 bases, and 6 bases stayed unmatched. CDR3 coding DNA: TGCGCCAGCAGCTTAGGACTAGCGGACCTACAAGAGACCCAGTACTTC. Protein: CASSLGLADLQETQYF.

This clone was counted once. This rearrangement joins TRBV4-1 to TRBJ2-1; TRBD2 agrees at 9 bases. The V gene end was trimmed by 0 bases and the J gene end by 4 bases; junction bases not matched to a gene: 4. CDR1 is MGHRA and CDR2 is YSYEKL in the germline V gene. The CDR3 sequence is 16 residues long. Written as DNA, the CDR3 is TGCGCCAGCAGCCAAGATAGAGCGGGAGGATACAATGAGCAGTTCTTC. As protein: CASSQDRAGGYNEQFF.

The V and J genes are TRBV19 and TRBJ2-1, with unresolved D. There are 14 residues in the CDR3. CDR1 is LNHDA, CDR2 SQIVND, per germline (reference sequence). Trimming pared 3 bases from V and 0 bases from J, leaving 6 bases between. The DNA of the CDR3 is TGTGCCAGTAGTATGGCCAGCTCCTACAATGAGCAGTTCTTC. This codes for CASSMASSYNEQFF.

V is TRBV6-5 and J is TRBJ1-2; D unresolved. Germline values: CDR1 MNHEY, CDR2 SVGAGI. Trimming removed 0 bases at V and 8 bases at J, with 13 bases between. This CDR3 contains 14 residues. The chain's CDR3 is CASSYSGSGGGYTF. As DNA, the CDR3 is TGTGCCAGCAGTTACTCTGGCTCCGGCGGCGGCTACACCTTC.

The rearrangement links TRBV7-9 to TRBJ2-1, with 9 bases matching TRBD2. CDR1 and CDR2 from the germline V gene are SEHNR and FQNEAQ (reference sequence). With V trimmed by 8 bases and J by 8 bases, 4 bases remained unmatched. The CDR3 is made up of 12 amino acids. Here the CDR3 DNA reads TGTGCCAGCCTAGCGGGACTCGATGAGCAGTTCTTC. Amino acid sequence: CASLAGLDEQFF.

The chain uses TRBV9 and TRBJ2-3; possibly TRBD2 for D (5 bases). The CDR3 runs to 16 residues. Germline loops: CDR1 SGDLS, CDR2 YYNGEE. Trimming stripped 0 bases from V and 0 bases from J, with 11 bases between. The CDR3 protein is CASSVVGEPSTDTQYF. DNA of the CDR3: TGTGCCAGCAGCGTAGTCGGGGAACCTAGCACAGATACGCAGTATTTT.

The chain recombines TRBV7-2 with TRBJ2-5; 7 bases map to TRBD1. The CDR3 spans 15 residues. After removal of 3 bases from V and 4 bases from J, the junction contained 8 bases not matched to a gene. Germline V CDR1 and CDR2: SGHTA, FQGNSA. For the CDR3, the DNA is TGTGCCAGCAGCTTGTATACAGGGGTCGGAGAGACCCAGTACTTC. Amino acid sequence: CASSLYTGVGETQYF. The full variable domain, completed using reference TRBV7-2 and TRBJ2-5, is GAGVSQSPSNKVTEKGKDVELRCDPISGHTALYWYRQSLGQGLEFLIYFQGNSAPDKSGLPSDRFSAERTGGSVSTLTIQRTQQEDSAVYLCASSLYTGVGETQYFGPGTRLLVL.

With regard to this clone: Other DNA sequences in the same sample also yield this CDR3. The genes are TRBV9 and TRBJ2-3; D might be TRBD2 (5 bases). V lost 0 bases and J 1 base, leaving 6 bases between the germline ends. The CDR3 is made up of 14 amino acids. Germline V lookup: CDR1 SGDLS, CDR2 YYNGEE. The CDR3 coding sequence is TGTGCCAGCAGCGTAGATAGCGGCACAGATACGCAGTATTTT. Residues: CASSVDSGTDTQYF.

V usage is TRBV7-3 and J usage is TRBJ2-6; 9 bases match TRBD2. Germline V gene lookup returns CDR1 SGHTA and CDR2 FQGTGA. The CDR3 has 18 residues. V shed 5 bases and J 4 bases; nucleotides not matched to a gene: 12. CDR3 in DNA: TGTGCCAGCAGCCCCCTGTTTAGCGGGAGATCCGGGGCCAACGTCCTGACTTTC. This translates into CASSPLFSGRSGANVLTF.

The J gene is TRBJ2-3, the V gene TRBV19; 9 bases match TRBD2. The J segment lost 2 bases and the V segment lost 7 bases, leaving 4 bases of the junction unmatched. In germline, CDR1 is LNHDA, CDR2 SQIVND (reference sequence). The CDR3 totals 14 residues. CDR3 region: CASKREVLTDTQYF. Here the CDR3 DNA reads TGTGCCAGTAAGCGGGAGGTGCTCACAGATACGCAGTATTTT.

This chain uses TRBV27 with TRBJ1-2; D is unresolved. The CDR3 extends over 14 amino acids. Germline assignment: CDR1 MNHEY and CDR2 SMNVEV (reference sequence). The ends were cut back, 3 bases at V and 5 bases at J, with 13 bases in the middle. The CDR3 is CASSFQPGEYGYTF. CDR3 coding DNA: TGTGCCAGCAGTTTTCAACCGGGAGAGTATGGCTACACCTTC.

The chain has TRBV27 and TRBJ1-1, with 12 bases matching TRBD1. There are 13 residues in the CDR3. Germline CDR1 MNHEY, CDR2 SMNVEV (reference sequence). J lost 11 bases, V lost 4 bases, and 5 bases had no gene match. CDR3 protein: CASSWGQGATAFF. CDR3 coding DNA: TGTGCCAGCAGTTGGGGACAGGGGGCTACTGCTTTCTTT.

The V and J genes are TRBV5-1 and TRBJ2-7, with 7 bases that match TRBD1. The CDR3 length is 16 residues. Per germline, CDR1 SGHRS and CDR2 YFSETQ. V trimming: 0 bases; J trimming: 4 bases; junction bases outside the gene matches: 10. The CDR3 bases are TGCGCCAGCAGCTTGGCTGGTGGGACAGACCTATACGAGCAGTACTTC. Its translation: CASSLAGGTDLYEQYF. The variable domain in full, completed from reference TRBV5-1 and TRBJ2-7, reads KAGVTQTPRYLIKTRGQQVTLSCSPISGHRSVSWYQQTPGQGLQFLFEYFSETQRNKGNFPGRFSGRQFSNSRSEMNVSTLELGDSALYLCASSLAGGTDLYEQYFGPGTRLTVT.